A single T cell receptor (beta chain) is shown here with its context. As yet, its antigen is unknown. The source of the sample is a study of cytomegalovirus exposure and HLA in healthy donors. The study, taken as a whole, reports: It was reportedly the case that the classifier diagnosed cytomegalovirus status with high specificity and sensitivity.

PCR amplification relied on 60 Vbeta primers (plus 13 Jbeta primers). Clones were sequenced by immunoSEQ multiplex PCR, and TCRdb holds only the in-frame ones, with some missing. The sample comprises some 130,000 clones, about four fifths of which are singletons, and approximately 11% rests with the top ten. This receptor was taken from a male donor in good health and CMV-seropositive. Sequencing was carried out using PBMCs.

This chain's CDR3 is CASSMAGRSGRKADTQYF. In nucleotides, the CDR3 is TGTGCCAGTAGTATGGCCGGTCGTAGCGGGAGAAAGGCAGATACGCAGTATTTT. This rearrangement joins TRBV19 to TRBJ2-3; 9 bases are shared with TRBD2. Germline CDR1 and CDR2: LNHDA and SQIVND (reference sequence). This CDR3 region has 18 residues. V dropped 3 bases and J dropped 4; count of bases not matched to a gene: 14.